Below, one TCR beta chain is given with its context. Its antigen is not identified. Carrying UMI labels, the TRB cDNA libraries were prepared through 5' RACE. TCRdb reprocessed the 5' RACE reads and reports one entry per CDR3 protein, with no DNA. In total, the table holds fewer than 95,000 distinct CDR3 sequences. This record comes from a study of CXCR3-negative and CXCR3-positive naive CD8 T cells. Looking at the study overall: Libraries each contributed about 1.5 +/- 0.3 million TRB reads, for some 130 million in total.

With 290,000 or so cells each, the CD8+ T cell subsets were individually sorted in triplicate. Germline V CDR1 and CDR2: MNHNY, SVGAGI (reference sequence). The CDR3 length is 14 residues. Findings and caveats of the study: Diversity was high in both naive subsets and much lower in memory cells.

The chain is built from TRBV6-6 and TRBJ2-2; TCRdb names TRBD1, which stays unverified in the absence of DNA. The source material was naive CXCR3- CD8+ T cells from blood. The sample's subset: CD45RO-CCR7+CD27+CD95- naive CD8+ T cells lacking CXCR3 (TNR3-). The TCR comes from a human donor in good health. Some clones in this sample may be carry-over from other donors' samples. CDR3 loop: CASSKQGAYRELFF.